These T cell receptor beta chains were read from a single sample in a study of shared clonotypes between healthy human individuals. Clones were read by immunoSEQ multiplex PCR, and TCRdb kept only the in-frame ones, dropping some. The sample has around 2,000,000 clones, roughly 94% seen once. The sample consisted of naive CD8+ T cells sorted from blood. These receptor sequences come from a man in his late teens or twenties in good health. The CDR3 runs from the conserved cysteine through the conserved F or W. The order of the fields is J gene, V gene, D gene, CDR3 protein. D genes are given only for firm matches.

TRBJ2-1 | TRBV7-9 | NA | CASTPMSSYNEQFF
TRBJ1-1 | TRBV7-9 | NA | CASSLRDRVNTEAFF
TRBJ2-1 | TRBV6-1 | TRBD1 | CASSEIQGARYNEQFF
TRBJ1-1 | TRBV7-9 | TRBD1 | CASSLPVGQGRAEAFF
TRBJ2-1 | TRBV7-8 | TRBD2 | CASSLGDSGIDSYNEQFF
TRBJ2-1 | TRBV6-6 | NA | CASSYVSPYNEQFF
TRBJ2-3 | TRBV6-1 | TRBD1 | CASSEILGTGAADTQYF
TRBJ2-3 | TRBV13 | NA | CASSGQDTQYF
TRBJ2-2 | TRBV6-1 | TRBD1 | CASSGQGLAGELFF
TRBJ2-7 | TRBV29-1 | NA | CSVEGAYYEQYF
TRBJ2-7 | TRBV6-5 | NA | CASSYSEGLGDEQYF
TRBJ2-7 | TRBV6-5 | TRBD2 | CASSPGLALYEQYF
TRBJ1-2 | TRBV28 | NA | CASSLRGVHYTGNYGYTF
TRBJ2-7 | TRBV29-1 | TRBD1 | CSVEFGDRDPYEQYF
TRBJ2-7 | TRBV5-6 | TRBD1 | CASSLGTGGGEQYF
TRBJ2-1 | TRBV11-2 | NA | CASTGSKGSYNEQFF
TRBJ2-3 | TRBV4-1 | NA | CATGGSTDTQYF
TRBJ2-1 | TRBV6-5 | TRBD2 | CATTGGGANEQFF
TRBJ2-7 | TRBV7-2 | NA | CASSLEGSPIYEQYF
TRBJ2-5 | TRBV7-9 | TRBD1 | CASGTAQQETQYF
TRBJ2-5 | TRBV2 | TRBD1 | CASIPGQGAPETQYF
TRBJ2-2 | TRBV7-7 | TRBD1 | CASSLGRGTGGTGELFF
TRBJ1-3 | TRBV10-3 | TRBD1 | CAISTGTGTGNTIYF
TRBJ2-5 | TRBV7-7 | NA | CASIPDPGGTQYF
TRBJ2-3 | TRBV7-9 | NA | CASSWGWTDTQYF
TRBJ2-5 | TRBV27 | TRBD2 | CASSPLGGSSGQETQYF
TRBJ2-6 | TRBV23-1 | NA | CASSQSSDSGANVLTF